This T cell receptor beta chain was retrieved from a study of neurological immune-mediated disorders. Study information: The roughly 34 patients with multiple sclerosis comprised 31 relapsing-remitting cases and 3 secondary progressive cases. General study points: Subjects shared no identical expanded-clone CDR3 amino acid sequences, suggesting private TCR-beta repertoires in all groups.

This clonotype was counted ten times or more. What it binds is not known. V was trimmed by 1 base and J by 0 bases, leaving 13 bases between them. The CDR3 is 17 residues long. Germline assignment: CDR1 LGHNA and CDR2 YSLEER. The authors made cDNA by 5'RACE with 10-nucleotide random UMIs. TCRdb reprocessed the 5' RACE reads with MiXCR, giving one entry per CDR3 protein. This table holds tens of thousands of distinct CDR3 sequences, just over 2.5% found once. This clonotype was obtained from a woman in her twenties or thirties with multiple sclerosis. The sample taken for sequencing was PBMCs. V and J are TRBV4-3 and TRBJ2-1, with D perhaps assigned TRBD1 or TRBD2 (5 bases each). The CDR3 DNA reads as TGCGCCAGCAGCCAAGCAGGGCGGAGGAGCTCCTACAATGAGCAGTTCTTC. It encodes CASSQAGRRSSYNEQFF.